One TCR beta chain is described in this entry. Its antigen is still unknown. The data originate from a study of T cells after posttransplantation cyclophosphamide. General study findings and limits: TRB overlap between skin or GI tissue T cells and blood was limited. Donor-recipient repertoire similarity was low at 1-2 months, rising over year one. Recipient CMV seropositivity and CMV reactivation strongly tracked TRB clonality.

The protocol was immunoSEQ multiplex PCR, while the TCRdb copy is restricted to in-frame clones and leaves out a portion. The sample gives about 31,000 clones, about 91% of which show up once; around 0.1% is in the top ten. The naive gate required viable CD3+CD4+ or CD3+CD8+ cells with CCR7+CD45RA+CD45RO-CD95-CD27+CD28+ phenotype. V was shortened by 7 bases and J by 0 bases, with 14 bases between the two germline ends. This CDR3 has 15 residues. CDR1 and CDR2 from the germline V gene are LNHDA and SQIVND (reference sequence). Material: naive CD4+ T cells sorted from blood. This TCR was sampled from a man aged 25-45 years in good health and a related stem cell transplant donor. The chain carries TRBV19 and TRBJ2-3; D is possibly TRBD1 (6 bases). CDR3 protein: CASTGTPASTDTQYF. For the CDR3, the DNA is TGTGCCAGTACCGGGACACCAGCTAGCACAGATACGCAGTATTTT.